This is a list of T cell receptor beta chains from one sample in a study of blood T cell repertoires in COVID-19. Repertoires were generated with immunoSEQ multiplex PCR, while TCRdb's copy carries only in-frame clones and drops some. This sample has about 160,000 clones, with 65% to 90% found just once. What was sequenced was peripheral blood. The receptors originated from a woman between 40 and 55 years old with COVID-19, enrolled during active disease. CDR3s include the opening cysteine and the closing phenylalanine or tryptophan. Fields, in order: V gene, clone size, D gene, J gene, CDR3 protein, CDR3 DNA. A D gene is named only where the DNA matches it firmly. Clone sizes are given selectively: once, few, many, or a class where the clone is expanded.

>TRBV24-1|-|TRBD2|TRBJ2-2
CATQSTSGRALSGTGELFF
TGTGCCACCCAGTCGACTAGCGGGAGGGCGTTGAGTGGCACCGGGGAGCTGTTTTTT
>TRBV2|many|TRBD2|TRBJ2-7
CASSVAGSTYEQYF
TGTGCCAGCAGCGTAGCGGGATCCACCTACGAGCAGTACTTC
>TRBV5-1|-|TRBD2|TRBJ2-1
CASSLNVLAGGSSYNEQFF
TGCGCCAGCAGCTTGAACGTACTAGCGGGAGGAAGTTCCTACAATGAGCAGTTCTTC
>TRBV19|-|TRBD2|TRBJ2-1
CASSIEGLIRHEQFF
TGTGCCAGTAGTATAGAGGGACTAATACGCCATGAGCAGTTCTTC
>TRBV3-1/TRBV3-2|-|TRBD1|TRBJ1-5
CASSRQGNQPQHF
TGTGCCAGCAGCCGACAGGGGAATCAGCCCCAGCATTTT
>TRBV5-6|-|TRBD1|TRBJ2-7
CASSLGSLGQGFYEQYF
TGTGCCAGCAGCTTGGGATCTCTGGGACAGGGCTTCTACGAGCAGTACTTC
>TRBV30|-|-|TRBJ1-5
CAWSGDSNQPQHF
TGTGCCTGGAGCGGGGATAGCAATCAGCCCCAGCATTTT
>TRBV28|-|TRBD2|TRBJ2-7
CASSSPLAGVDYEQYF
TGTGCCAGCAGTTCCCCCCTAGCGGGCGTGGACTACGAGCAGTACTTC
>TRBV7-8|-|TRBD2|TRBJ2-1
CASSVLAGGPHNEQFF
TGTGCCAGCAGCGTCCTAGCGGGAGGGCCTCACAATGAACAGTTCTTC
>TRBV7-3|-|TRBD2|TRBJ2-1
CASSLVGSLAGVETYNEQFF
TGTGCCAGCAGCTTAGTTGGCAGTCTAGCGGGAGTAGAAACCTACAATGAGCAGTTCTTC
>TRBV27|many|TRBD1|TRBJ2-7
CASSWRDRAYEQYF
TGTGCCAGCAGTTGGCGGGACAGGGCCTACGAGCAGTACTTC
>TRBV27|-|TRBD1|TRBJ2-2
CASRKLLGTGNTGELFF
TGTGCCAGCCGTAAACTCCTCGGGACAGGGAACACCGGGGAGCTGTTTTTT
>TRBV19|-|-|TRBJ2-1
CASSIDKYNEQFF
TGTGCCAGTAGTATAGATAAATACAATGAGCAGTTCTTC
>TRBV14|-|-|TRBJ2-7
CASSQDGGYEQYF
TGTGCCAGCAGCCAAGACGGGGGCTACGAGCAGTACTTC